This T cell receptor (beta chain) was documented in a study of T cell changes during pregnancy in multiple sclerosis (dated by TCRdb to the late 2010s). Concerning the study at large: The study looked at changes in the T cell repertoire across pregnancy in women with multiple sclerosis.

As regards this clone: Its recognized antigen is unknown. Base-call qualities are not available, and no considerably larger clone is one nucleotide away.

Receptors were amplified or captured by the immunoSEQ multiplex PCR assay. TCRdb stores this immuneACCESS table with in-frame sequences only. Part of the clones is absent; in the studies checked, under half of the shortfall reflects unresolved V genes, and no reason is known for the rest. This sample is represented by more than 55,000 clones; roughly 92% of them were singletons. The ten most abundant clones make up 1.2% of the sample. The CDR3 runs 13 residues from the cysteine to the phenylalanine. Just CDR3 DNA is preserved here, 39 bases in frame from base 1. The germline ends are 18 bases apart after V is trimmed by 7 bases and J by 6 bases. According to the germline V gene, CDR1 reads SQVTM and CDR2 reads ANQGSEA.

This receptor was identified in a female donor with multiple sclerosis, enrolled in a pregnancy study. Specimen: peripheral blood, collected in the third trimester of pregnancy. The chain links TRBV29-1 with TRBJ1-2, and TRBD1 may be the D gene, going by 6 matching bases. The bases read TGCAGCGCCGAGACCGGGACAACCAATGGCTACACCTTC. This sequence encodes CSAETGTTNGYTF.